This TCR beta chain was documented in a study of cytomegalovirus exposure and HLA in healthy donors. V lost 6 bases and J lost 5; bases outside the gene matches: 10. Germline-derived CDR1 and CDR2 are MGHRA and YSYEKL. The CDR3 runs to 16 residues. The study's findings and limits: Based on reports, TCR beta sequences accurately predicted HLA-A and HLA-B alleles for most subjects. An analysis was carried out at a later point. It showed that HLA-associated TCR beta chains were more clonally expanded than equally common non-associated chains. Prior analysis indicated that the majority of TCR beta V segments exhibited productivity approximately 87% or approximately 30% of the time.

As to this clone: No antigen is known for it.

The PCR used 60 Vbeta and 13 Jbeta primers. Profiled with immunoSEQ multiplex PCR; TCRdb holds only in-frame clones, not every one. The sample has 150,000 to 200,000 clones; over 70% are singletons. The TCR comes from a female donor in good health and CMV-seronegative. The chain is built from TRBV4-1 and TRBJ2-3; 11 bases line up with TRBD2. Sequencing input: PBMCs. The chain's CDR3 is CASRRGTSGPEDTQYF. For the CDR3, the DNA is TGCGCCAGCAGACGCGGGACTAGCGGTCCAGAAGATACGCAGTATTTT.